A single sample gave rise to the 27 T cell receptor beta chains below, sequenced in a study of cytomegalovirus exposure and HLA in healthy donors. Only in-frame clones appear in the TCRdb table, and some are missing; sequencing was by immunoSEQ multiplex PCR. The sample lists approximately 98,000 clones, 70% to 90% seen once, with 3% to 3.5% in the top ten. The sample was PBMCs. These receptors came from a woman aged 18 to 35 in good health and CMV-seronegative.

The chain uses TRBV6-5 and TRBJ2-5; 8 positions agree with TRBD2. The germline CDR1 and CDR2 sequences are MNHEY and SVGAGI. V shed 6 bases, J shed 1 base, and the junction held 7 bases outside the gene matches. This CDR3 region has 15 residues. The CDR3 reads CASSGGGTTQETQYF. CDR3 sequence (DNA): TGTGCCAGCAGCGGCGGGGGGACCACCCAAGAGACCCAGTACTTC.

This clone was observed once. This chain links TRBV2 with TRBJ2-1; 11 bases agree with TRBD2. The CDR3 covers 16 residues. V trimming: 5 bases; J trimming: 4 bases; junction bases outside the gene matches: 7. Germline V gene lookup returns CDR1 SNHLY and CDR2 FYNNEI. The CDR3 nucleotides are TGTGCCAGCAGTCGACTAGCGGGGTCTTCTTACAATGAGCAGTTCTTC. Translation: CASSRLAGSSYNEQFF.

The V and J genes are TRBV7-9 and TRBJ2-7, with 8 bases aligning to TRBD1. The CDR3 sequence is 11 residues long. Germline assignment: CDR1 SEHNR and CDR2 FQNEAQ (reference sequence). Trimming cost V 9 bases and J 7 bases; bases outside gene matches: 5. The CDR3 protein is CARFRGLEQYF. In nucleotides, the CDR3 is TGTGCCAGGTTCAGGGGGCTTGAGCAGTACTTC.

The rearrangement links TRBV5-5 to TRBJ1-3; D gene unclear. The CDR3 covers 13 residues. Trimming removed 4 bases from V and 8 bases from J, with 13 bases in between. Germline assignment: CDR1 SGHKS and CDR2 YYEKEE (reference sequence). CDR3 amino acids: CASSVGLGDTIYF. The CDR3 bases are TGTGCCAGCAGCGTCGGGCTCGGGGACACCATATATTTT.

In its sample, this clone was seen once. The rearrangement uses TRBV19 and TRBJ1-2, with 9 bases matching TRBD1. This CDR3 comprises 14 residues. Germline V lookup: CDR1 LNHDA, CDR2 SQIVND (reference sequence). After removal of 5 bases from V and 4 bases from J, the junction contained 5 bases not matched to a gene. The CDR3 DNA sequence: TGTGCCAGTAGTTCACAGGGGGCCGGCTATGGCTACACCTTC. Translating gives CASSSQGAGYGYTF.

The chain couples TRBV5-4 to TRBJ1-4; 8 bases map to TRBD1. CDR1 is SGHNT and CDR2 is YYREEE in the germline V gene (reference sequence). The CDR3 spans 16 residues. With V trimmed by 2 bases and J by 7 bases, 10 bases remained unmatched. CDR3 DNA sequence: TGTGCCAGCAGCTTTTCTTGGACAGGGCTTTCTGAAAAACTGTTTTTT. Residues: CASSFSWTGLSEKLFF.

The rearrangement joins TRBV5-1 to TRBJ1-4; a possible D gene is TRBD1 (5 bases). This CDR3 comprises 15 residues. Germline V CDR1 and CDR2: SGHRS, YFSETQ. Deletions cut 6 bases from V and 0 bases from J, with 12 bases between. The CDR3 bases are TGCGCCAGCACCCCGGGGGGAACAACTAATGAAAAACTGTTTTTT. It encodes CASTPGGTTNEKLFF.

This chain uses TRBV9 with TRBJ2-7; 12 positions agree with TRBD2. This CDR3 has 15 amino acids. V lost 0 bases, J lost 4 bases, and 2 bases stayed unmatched. Germline-derived CDR1 and CDR2 are SGDLS and YYNGEE. Here the CDR3 reads CASSVEGLAGYEQYF. In nucleotides, the CDR3 is TGTGCCAGCAGCGTAGAAGGACTAGCGGGGTACGAGCAGTACTTC.

The chain joins TRBV13 to TRBJ2-1, with 13 bases lining up with TRBD2. The CDR3 spans 16 residues. The germline V gene has CDR1 PRHDT and CDR2 FYEKMQ (reference sequence). V dropped 5 bases and J dropped 7; count of bases not matched to a gene: 8. DNA for the CDR3: TGTGCCAGCAGCGAGGGCGGGACTAGCGGGATAAATGAGCAGTTCTTC. Translation gives CASSEGGTSGINEQFF.

The chain links TRBV21-1 to TRBJ1-5; the DNA was not used to check the table's D call, TRBD1. TRBV21-1 is annotated as a pseudogene. CDR3 length: 21 residues. The CDR3 spells CASTKTPRDRGQIASNQPQHF. The DNA of the CDR3 is TGTGCCAGCACCAAAACACCCCGGGACAGGGGTCAAATAGCGAGCAATCAGCCCCAGCATTTT.

The chain carries TRBV23-1 and TRBJ1-4; the D gene is possibly TRBD1 (5 bases). TRBV23-1 is filed as an ORF, its function uncertain. V was cut by 7 bases and J by 4 bases, with 16 bases left in between. The length of the CDR3 is 15 residues. The CDR3 DNA follows: TGCGCCAGCATCGCGCCGGGACTGGATAATGAAAAACTGTTTTTT. Translation: CASIAPGLDNEKLFF.

This chain links TRBV5-1 with TRBJ1-3, with unresolved D. This CDR3 contains 15 residues. Trimming shortened V by 3 bases and J by 4 bases, and 14 bases separated the two germline ends. Germline V gene lookup returns CDR1 SGHRS and CDR2 YFSETQ. The CDR3 loop is CASSSYPGRGNTIYF. DNA for the CDR3: TGCGCCAGCAGCTCTTATCCGGGGAGGGGAAACACCATATATTTT.

This clone came up a few times. The chain recombines TRBV6-4 with TRBJ2-7; TRBD1 agrees at 9 bases. V shed 0 bases and J 4 bases; nucleotides not matched to a gene: 10. CDR3 length equals 17 residues. Germline V gene sequence: CDR1 MRHNA, CDR2 SNTAGT. The CDR3 loop reads CASSDSITTGGRYEQYF. DNA for the CDR3: TGTGCCAGCAGTGACTCGATCACCACAGGGGGCAGGTACGAGCAGTACTTC.

This chain joins TRBV11-2 and TRBJ2-3, with 7 bases lining up with TRBD2. Trimming cost V 5 bases and J 5 bases; bases outside gene matches: 10. The CDR3 contains 15 residues. In germline, CDR1 is SGHAT, CDR2 FQNNGV. The CDR3 here is CASSPEGGARDTQYF. In nucleotides, the CDR3 is TGTGCCAGCAGCCCCGAGGGAGGGGCCAGAGATACGCAGTATTTT.

V and J are TRBV7-8 and TRBJ2-5; 7 nucleotides agree with TRBD1. Germline CDR1 is SGHVS and CDR2 is FQNEAQ. Losses at the gene ends were 4 bases for V and 3 bases for J; bases not matched to a gene: 5. The CDR3 has 14 amino acids. The DNA for the CDR3 is TGTGCCAGCAGCTCCGGGACAGTAGAAGAGACCCAGTACTTC. Amino acid sequence: CASSSGTVEETQYF. The full variable domain, its missing parts supplied by reference TRBV7-8 and TRBJ2-5, is GAGVSQSPRYKVAKRGQDVALRCDPISGHVSLFWYQQALGQGPEFLTYFQNEAQLDKSGLPSDRFFAERPEGSVSTLKIQRTQQEDSAVYLCASSSGTVEETQYFGPGTRLLVL.

The V and J genes are TRBV5-1 and TRBJ1-1; D call uncertain. This CDR3 has 15 residues. The germline V and J ends were trimmed by 1 base and 0 bases, with 10 bases remaining between them. CDR1 is SGHRS, CDR2 YFSETQ, per germline. CDR3: CASSLSSGMNTEAFF. The CDR3 DNA reads TGCGCCAGCAGCTTGTCGAGCGGGATGAACACTGAAGCTTTCTTT.

The gene calls are TRBV5-1 and TRBJ1-5, with D unclear. The V gene lost 0 bases and the J gene lost 4 bases, with 5 bases spanning the gap. The CDR3 has 13 residues. CDR1 and CDR2 from the germline V gene are SGHRS and YFSETQ. The DNA of the CDR3 is TGCGCCAGCAGCTTGGTCGGGAATCAGCCCCAGCATTTT. It codes for CASSLVGNQPQHF.

The chain links TRBV5-3 to TRBJ1-6; tentative D call: TRBD1 (5 bases). TRBV5-3 is placed among ORFs of uncertain function. V lost 3 bases and J lost 3, with 10 bases in between. The CDR3 sequence is 15 residues long. This chain's CDR3 is CARSSGRVYNSPLHF. The CDR3 nucleotides read TGTGCCAGAAGCTCGGGCAGGGTCTATAATTCACCCCTCCACTTT.

This chain links TRBV15 with TRBJ1-6; 8 bases match TRBD1. The CDR3 totals 15 residues. In germline, CDR1 is LNHNV, CDR2 YYDKDF (reference sequence). V dropped 5 bases and J dropped 3; count of bases not matched to a gene: 3. In DNA form, the CDR3 reads TGTGCCACCAGCGCGGACAGGGACTATAATTCACCCCTCCACTTT. It codes for CATSADRDYNSPLHF.

The genes are TRBV19 and TRBJ1-1; 8 bases line up with TRBD1. CDR3 length: 14 residues. Germline values: CDR1 LNHDA, CDR2 SQIVND (reference sequence). J gave up 5 bases and V 5 bases, and 7 bases lay outside the gene matches. DNA for the CDR3: TGTGCCAGTAGTCGCAGACAGGGGAAAACTGAAGCTTTCTTT. This encodes CASSRRQGKTEAFF.

This chain uses TRBV2 with TRBJ2-1, with 11 bases that match TRBD2. CDR3 length: 16 amino acids. The germline V gene encodes CDR1 SNHLY and CDR2 FYNNEI. V dropped 5 bases and J dropped 4; count of bases not matched to a gene: 7. DNA for the CDR3: TGTGCCAGCAGTAGAACTAGCGGGGGAATATACAATGAGCAGTTCTTC. This translates into CASSRTSGGIYNEQFF.

This sequence joins TRBV15 and TRBJ1-2; 9 nucleotides line up with TRBD1. Germline CDR1 and CDR2: LNHNV and YYDKDF (reference sequence). The CDR3 is 15 residues long. J lost 7 bases, V lost 0 bases, and 6 bases had no gene match. The CDR3 DNA sequence: TGTGCCACCAGCAGAGATCGACAGGGGGGTGTTGGCTACACCTTC. Translating gives CATSRDRQGGVGYTF.

The chain uses TRBV25-1 and TRBJ2-7, with TRBD2 identical over 8 bases. The germline CDR1 and CDR2 sequences are MGHDK and SYGVNS. CDR3 length: 15 amino acids. V was clipped by 4 bases and J by 5 bases; unmatched bases: 10. The CDR3 here is CASSVAGGGQNEQYF. For the CDR3, the DNA is TGTGCCAGCAGTGTTGCCGGCGGGGGGCAAAACGAGCAGTACTTC.

The chain has TRBV6-4 and TRBJ2-7, with 11 bases lining up with TRBD1. The germline CDR1 and CDR2 sequences are MRHNA and SNTAGT. The CDR3 runs 14 residues. Germline trimming cut 4 bases from V and 3 bases from J; bases unmatched to any gene: 2. CDR3 amino acids: CASSAGTGGYEQYF. The DNA for the CDR3 is TGTGCCAGCAGTGCCGGGACAGGGGGCTACGAGCAGTACTTC.

The rearrangement uses TRBV4-1 and TRBJ2-4, with 7 bases lining up with TRBD2. The CDR3 runs 20 residues. Germline assignment: CDR1 MGHRA and CDR2 YSYEKL. J was trimmed by 0 bases and V by 0 bases; bases with no gene match: 14. For the CDR3, the DNA is TGCGCCAGCAGCCAAGATCCGCTAGCGGATACGCGGATAGCCAAAAACATTCAGTACTTC. It is translated as CASSQDPLADTRIAKNIQYF.

In this sample, this clone turned up once. J is TRBJ1-3 and V is TRBV30; no definite D call. With 4 bases removed from V and 2 bases from J, the gap between germline ends came to 9 bases. Germline CDR1 and CDR2: GTSNPN and SVGIG (reference sequence). The CDR3 extends over 13 amino acids. The CDR3 region has the DNA TGTGCCTGGACAAAGGGAGCTGGAAACACCATATATTTT. Translating gives CAWTKGAGNTIYF. Variable domain in full (rest from reference TRBV30 and TRBJ1-3): SQTIHQWPATLVQPVGSPLSLECTVEGTSNPNLYWYRQAAGRGLQLLFYSVGIGQISSEVPQNLSASRPQDRQFILSSKKLLLSDSGFYLCAWTKGAGNTIYFGEGSWLTVV.

The chain links TRBV7-7 to TRBJ2-2; TRBD2 is a possible D gene (6 bases). In germline, CDR1 is SSHAT, CDR2 FNYEAQ (reference sequence). The CDR3 loop spans 16 amino acids. Trimming left V 5 bases short and J 2 bases short, with 15 bases between. The CDR3 coding sequence is TGTGCCAGCAGCCCGCGACTAGGACTAAACACCGGGGAGCTGTTTTTT. Its translation is CASSPRLGLNTGELFF.